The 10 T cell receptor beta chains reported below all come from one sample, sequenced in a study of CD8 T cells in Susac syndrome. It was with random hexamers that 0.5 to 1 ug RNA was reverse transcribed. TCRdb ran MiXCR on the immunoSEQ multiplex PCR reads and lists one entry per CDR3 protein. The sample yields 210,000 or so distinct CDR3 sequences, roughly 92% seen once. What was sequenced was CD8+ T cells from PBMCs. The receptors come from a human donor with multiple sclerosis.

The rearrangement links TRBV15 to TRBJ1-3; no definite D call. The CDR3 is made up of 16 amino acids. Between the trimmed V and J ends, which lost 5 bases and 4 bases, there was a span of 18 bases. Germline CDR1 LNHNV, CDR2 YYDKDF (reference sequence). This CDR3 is CATSGNEVDLGNTIYF. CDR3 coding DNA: TGTGCCACCAGCGGAAACGAGGTGGACTTGGGAAACACCATATATTTT.

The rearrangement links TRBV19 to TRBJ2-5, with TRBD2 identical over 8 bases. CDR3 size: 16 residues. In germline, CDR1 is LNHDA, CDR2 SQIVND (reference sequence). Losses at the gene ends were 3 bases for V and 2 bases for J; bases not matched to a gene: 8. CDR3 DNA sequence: TGTGCCAGTAGTATCGGACTAGCCCACCTTCAAGAGACCCAGTACTTC. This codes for CASSIGLAHLQETQYF.

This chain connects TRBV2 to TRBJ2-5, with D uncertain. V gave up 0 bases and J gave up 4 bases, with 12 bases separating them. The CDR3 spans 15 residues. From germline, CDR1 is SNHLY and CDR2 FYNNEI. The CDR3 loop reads CASSEAGSPPETQYF. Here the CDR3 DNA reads TGTGCCAGCAGTGAAGCGGGGTCGCCCCCAGAGACCCAGTACTTC. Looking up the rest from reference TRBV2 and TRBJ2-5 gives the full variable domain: EPEVTQTPSHQVTQMGQEVILRCVPISNHLYFYWYRQILGQKVEFLVSFYNNEISEKSEIFDDQFSVERPDGSNFTLKIRSTKLEDSAMYFCASSEAGSPPETQYFGPGTRLLVL.

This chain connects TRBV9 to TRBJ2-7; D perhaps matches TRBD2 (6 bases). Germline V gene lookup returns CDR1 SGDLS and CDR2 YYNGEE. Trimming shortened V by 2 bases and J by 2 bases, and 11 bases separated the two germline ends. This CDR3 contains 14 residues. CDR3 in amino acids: CASSVAGTAYEQYF. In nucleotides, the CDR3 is TGTGCCAGCAGCGTGGCCGGGACTGCCTACGAGCAGTACTTC.

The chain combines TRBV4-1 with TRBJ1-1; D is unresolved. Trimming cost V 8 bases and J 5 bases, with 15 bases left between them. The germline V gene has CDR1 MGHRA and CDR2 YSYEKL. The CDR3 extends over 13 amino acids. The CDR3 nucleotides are TGCGCCAGCGGTGAGGGTCGGCAAACTGAAGCTTTCTTT. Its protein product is CASGEGRQTEAFF.

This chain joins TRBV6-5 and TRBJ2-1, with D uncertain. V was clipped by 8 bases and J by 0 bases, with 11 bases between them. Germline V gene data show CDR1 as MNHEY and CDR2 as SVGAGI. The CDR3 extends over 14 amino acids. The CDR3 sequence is CASSQLSSYNEQFF. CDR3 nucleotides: TGTGCCAGCTCACAACTGAGCTCCTACAATGAGCAGTTCTTC.

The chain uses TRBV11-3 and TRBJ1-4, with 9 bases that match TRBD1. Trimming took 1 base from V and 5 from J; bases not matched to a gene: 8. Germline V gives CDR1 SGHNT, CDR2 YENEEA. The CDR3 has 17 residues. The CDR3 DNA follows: TGTGCCAGCAGCTTAGCCCATTTGGGACAGGGAAATGAAAAACTGTTTTTT. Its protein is CASSLAHLGQGNEKLFF. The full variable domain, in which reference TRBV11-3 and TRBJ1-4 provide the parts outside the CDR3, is EAGVVQSPRYKIIEKKQPVAFWCNPISGHNTLYWYLQNLGQGPELLIRYENEEAVDDSQLPKDRFSAERLKGVDSTLKIQPAELGDSAVYLCASSLAHLGQGNEKLFFGSGTQLSVL.

CDR3 nucleotides: TGTGCCAGCAGTTTATCGTGGGGACAGGGCGTCAACTATGGCTACACCTTC. This gives the protein CASSLSWGQGVNYGYTF. The chain joins TRBV27 to TRBJ1-2; 9 bases agree with TRBD1. The CDR3 runs 17 residues. Germline CDR1 is MNHEY and CDR2 is SMNVEV (reference sequence). V lost 0 bases and J lost 2; bases outside the gene matches: 7.

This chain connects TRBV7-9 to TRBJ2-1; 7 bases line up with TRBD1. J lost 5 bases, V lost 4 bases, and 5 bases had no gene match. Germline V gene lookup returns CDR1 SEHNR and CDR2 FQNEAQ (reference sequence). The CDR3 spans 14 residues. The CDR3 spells CASSSTGMDNEQFF. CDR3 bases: TGTGCCAGCAGCTCGACAGGGATGGACAATGAGCAGTTCTTC.

The CDR3 DNA reads TGTGCCAGCAGCTTAGTGACAGGGGAAGATGAAGCTTTCTTT. This translates into CASSLVTGEDEAFF. This chain joins TRBV7-9 and TRBJ1-1, with 8 nucleotides matching TRBD1. The CDR3 runs 14 residues. The junction had 5 bases not matched to a gene; V was cut back by 1 base and J by 7 bases. Germline CDR1 and CDR2: SEHNR and FQNEAQ (reference sequence).